This TCR beta chain was observed in a study of T-cell memory formation after mild COVID-19. Study as a whole: The study found TCR clusters largely donor specific.

TCRdb independently ran MiXCR on the 5' RACE reads; one entry per CDR3 protein. The data show fewer than 250,000 distinct CDR3 sequences, 25% to 35% seen once. Study-level points and caveats: There was a balanced CD4/CD8 profile in clones contracting day 15 to 85, and later expanders leaned CD4+. The authors did not confirm SARS-CoV-2 specificity of second-wave clones peaking day 37. Researchers found some responding clones in pre-infection memory, a sign that cross-reactive memory joined.

This clonotype was counted a single time. Its antigen is unknown. CDR1 is SGHRS and CDR2 is YFSETQ in the germline V gene. V was shortened by 4 bases and J by 7 bases, with 18 bases between the two germline ends. CDR3 length: 15 amino acids. The sequence came from an adult woman who had mild COVID-19 (a few samples of this study predate the infection). Cell type and time point are not known. The sequencing sample was made of PBMCs or a T cell subset sorted from them (not recorded which). V usage is TRBV5-1 and J usage is TRBJ2-1, with no clear D. The CDR3 here is CASSQLAGVPNEQFF. CDR3 sequence (DNA): TGCGCCAGCAGCCAGTTGGCAGGAGTTCCTAATGAGCAGTTCTTC.